These 29 T cell receptor beta chains share one sample of origin, sequenced in a study of cytomegalovirus exposure and HLA in healthy donors. Use of 60 Vbeta and 13 Jbeta primers characterized the PCR. Method: immunoSEQ multiplex PCR; TCRdb's copy keeps in-frame clones and lacks some. The sample lists about 120,000 clones, less than 80% occurring once. The sample taken for sequencing was PBMCs. These receptors all stem from a woman in her forties in good health and CMV-seropositive.

J is TRBJ2-3 and V is TRBV6-5; D may be TRBD2 (6 bases). The CDR3 runs to 14 residues. V was trimmed by 2 bases and J by 3 bases, leaving 9 bases between them. Germline V CDR1 and CDR2: MNHEY, SVGAGI. The CDR3 bases are TGTGCCAGCAGTTACCCAGCGGGTACAGATACGCAGTATTTT. Its protein product is CASSYPAGTDTQYF.

This clone was observed a few times. Other DNA sequences in this specimen translate into the identical CDR3. The chain uses TRBV5-1 and TRBJ1-2; 9 bases are a match to TRBD1. From germline, CDR1 is SGHRS and CDR2 YFSETQ. J lost 2 bases, V lost 2 bases, and 1 base had no gene match. The CDR3 consists of 14 residues. The CDR3 sequence: CASSFGTGNYGYTF. The CDR3 DNA reads TGCGCCAGCAGCTTCGGGACAGGGAACTATGGCTACACCTTC.

V and J are TRBV6-6 and TRBJ1-2, with D unresolved. The CDR3 extends over 15 amino acids. The germline V and J ends were trimmed by 2 bases and 2 bases, with 12 bases remaining between them. The germline gives CDR1 MNHNY, CDR2 SVGAGI (reference sequence). The CDR3 DNA sequence: TGTGCCAGCAGTTACGCGGGCAGCCCAAACTATGGCTACACCTTC. Amino acids: CASSYAGSPNYGYTF.

The chain is built from TRBV30 and TRBJ1-2; 7 nucleotides agree with TRBD1. V was clipped by 4 bases and J by 4 bases; unmatched bases: 9. The CDR3 has 14 residues. Looked up from germline, CDR1 is GTSNPN and CDR2 is SVGIG (reference sequence). CDR3 nucleotide sequence: TGTGCCTGGAACCCGGGACAGAGTAGCTATGGCTACACCTTC. It codes for CAWNPGQSSYGYTF.

The gene calls are TRBV7-2 and TRBJ2-1, with 13 nucleotides matching TRBD2. The CDR3 runs 16 residues. The germline CDR1 and CDR2 sequences are SGHTA and FQGNSA. After removal of 2 bases from V and 6 bases from J, the junction contained 4 bases not matched to a gene. CDR3 sequence reads: CASSLSRLAGGNEQFF. The DNA for the CDR3 is TGTGCCAGCAGCTTATCGAGACTAGCGGGGGGCAATGAGCAGTTCTTC.

The chain uses TRBV6-5 and TRBJ1-5; D is undetermined. The CDR3 totals 13 residues. Between the trimmed V and J ends, which lost 0 bases and 4 bases, there was a span of 4 bases. CDR1 is MNHEY, CDR2 SVGAGI, per germline. The CDR3 is CASSYSENQPQHF. As DNA, the CDR3 is TGTGCCAGCAGTTACTCGGAGAATCAGCCCCAGCATTTT.

As regards this clone: One junction end disagrees with the germline gene, perhaps due to a read error. This specimen includes other DNA sequences encoding the same CDR3. The chain links TRBV15 to TRBJ2-2, with D possibly being TRBD2 (5 bases). CDR1 is LNHNV, CDR2 YYDKDF, per germline (reference sequence). This CDR3 contains 13 residues. The CDR3 region has the DNA TGCGCCACCCCCGGGGTTAACACCGGGGAGCTGTTTTTT. Protein: CATPGVNTGELFF.

This chain joins TRBV6-6 and TRBJ2-1; weak D call: TRBD2 (6 bases). The V gene's germline CDR1 is MNHNY and CDR2 SVGAGI (reference sequence). V lost 5 bases and J 6 bases, leaving 17 bases between the germline ends. There are 15 residues in the CDR3. CDR3 bases: TGTGCCAGCAGTGGAGGTGGAGCGGGCGCCAATGAGCAGTTCTTC. It encodes CASSGGGAGANEQFF.

V usage is TRBV10-3 and J usage is TRBJ2-5, with D possibly matching TRBD1 (5 bases). TRBJ2-7 matches the DNA end more closely, so the J call is doubtful. The CDR3 consists of 13 residues. From germline, CDR1 is ENHRY and CDR2 SYGVKD. In DNA, the CDR3 is TGTGCCATCAGTGTGACAGACTCCTACGAGCAGTACTTC. This codes for CAISVTDSYEQYF.

V usage is TRBV18 and J usage is TRBJ2-7; D not certain. Trimming removed 1 base at V and 2 bases at J, with 18 bases between. This CDR3 contains 17 residues. Germline V gene sequence: CDR1 KGHSH, CDR2 LQKENI. The CDR3 DNA follows: TGTGCCAGCTCACCACAGGCAGGCCGCCCACTTACCTACGAGCAGTACTTC. Protein: CASSPQAGRPLTYEQYF.

This clone turned up a few times. The chain employs TRBV4-3 and TRBJ2-7, with a tentative D call TRBD1 (5 bases). Germline loops: CDR1 LGHNA, CDR2 YSLEER. The CDR3 is made up of 15 amino acids. Trimming took 0 bases from V and 1 from J, leaving 10 bases between them. The CDR3 region has the DNA TGCGCCAGCAGCCAAGATCGGCAGGGTTCCTACGAGCAGTACTTC. Translating gives CASSQDRQGSYEQYF.

This rearrangement joins TRBV29-1 to TRBJ2-3, with 12 bases matching TRBD1. V was pared by 3 bases and J by 5 bases, with 6 bases of the junction left unmatched. Germline V lookup: CDR1 SQVTM, CDR2 ANQGSEA. This CDR3 comprises 15 residues. The CDR3 DNA follows: TGCAGCGTTGATGAGGGACAGGGGGCGGGAGATACGCAGTATTTT. This gives the protein CSVDEGQGAGDTQYF.

The chain recombines TRBV4-1 with TRBJ2-7; weak D call: TRBD2 (5 bases). This CDR3 comprises 15 residues. The germline V gene has CDR1 MGHRA and CDR2 YSYEKL. Trimming pared 1 base from V and 4 bases from J, leaving 14 bases between. This CDR3 is CASSQVGNSAYEQYF. The CDR3 DNA sequence: TGCGCCAGCAGCCAAGTAGGTAATAGCGCTTACGAGCAGTACTTC.

This clone appeared a single time. The V gene is TRBV5-8, the J gene TRBJ2-3; 7 nucleotides line up with TRBD1. There are 17 residues in the CDR3. CDR1 SGHTS and CDR2 YDEGEE come from the germline V gene. V was pared by 1 base and J by 9 bases, with 17 bases of the junction left unmatched. Here the CDR3 DNA reads TGTGCCAGCAGCTTGTGGTTTTGGGACAGCAAACCGCGCACGCAGTATTTT. Protein sequence: CASSLWFWDSKPRTQYF.

The rearrangement joins TRBV6-6 to TRBJ1-1; 10 bases align to TRBD1. This CDR3 has 16 amino acids. After removal of 4 bases from V and 0 bases from J, the junction contained 5 bases not matched to a gene. The germline gives CDR1 MNHNY, CDR2 SVGAGI (reference sequence). Here the CDR3 reads CASSSDRGRMNTEAFF. CDR3 nucleotide sequence: TGTGCCAGCAGTTCTGACAGGGGGCGCATGAACACTGAAGCTTTCTTT.

The chain links TRBV5-1 to TRBJ2-2, with 11 bases identical to TRBD1. J lost 6 bases, V lost 4 bases, and 2 bases had no gene match. Per germline, CDR1 SGHRS and CDR2 YFSETQ. This CDR3 is 14 amino acids long. The CDR3 sequence is CASSRDRGAGELFF. The CDR3 DNA reads as TGCGCCAGCAGCCGGGACAGGGGGGCCGGGGAGCTGTTTTTT.

V and J are TRBV7-2 and TRBJ1-5, with 8 bases identical to TRBD1. CDR3 size: 15 residues. J gave up 6 bases and V 1 base, and 5 bases lay outside the gene matches. CDR1 and CDR2 from the germline V gene are SGHTA and FQGNSA. CDR3 nucleotides: TGTGCCAGCAGCTTAGGTGGACAGGGCTTTCAGCCCCAGCATTTT. This encodes CASSLGGQGFQPQHF.

This rearrangement joins TRBV6-5 to TRBJ1-1, with 8 bases that match TRBD1. This CDR3 spans 15 amino acids. The germline V gene encodes CDR1 MNHEY and CDR2 SVGAGI. V lost 5 bases to trimming and J lost 6 bases; unmatched junction nucleotides: 11. The CDR3 nucleotides read TGTGCCAGCAGTGGAAAATACAGGGGGATCTCTGAAGCTTTCTTT. Translated, it gives CASSGKYRGISEAFF.

Of note for this clone: Germline and junction disagree at one end, which may indicate a read error. J is TRBJ1-1 and V is TRBV7-9; tentative D call: TRBD1 (6 bases). Germline CDR1 reads SEHNR; CDR2 reads FQNEAQ (reference sequence). CDR3 length: 13 amino acids. CDR3 nucleotide sequence: TGTTCCAGCAGCAGGACAGAGAACACTGAAGCTTTCTTT. It is translated as CSSSRTENTEAFF.

V usage is TRBV25-1 and J usage is TRBJ2-1; D might be TRBD2 (5 bases). The ends were cut back, 8 bases at V and 0 bases at J, with 14 bases in the middle. The CDR3 contains 15 residues. Germline CDR1 MGHDK, CDR2 SYGVNS. In nucleotides, the CDR3 is TGTGCCAGCCTGAAGGAGGAGAGCTCCTACAATGAGCAGTTCTTC. As protein: CASLKEESSYNEQFF.

This chain connects TRBV29-1 to TRBJ2-3; possibly TRBD2 for D (6 bases). The germline gives CDR1 SQVTM, CDR2 ANQGSEA. The CDR3 consists of 14 residues. The V and J ends lost 3 bases and 3 bases respectively, with 13 bases between them. CDR3 DNA: TGCAGCGTTGACCCCGGGCGGGGTACAGATACGCAGTATTTT. Amino acids: CSVDPGRGTDTQYF.

The chain links TRBV27 to TRBJ2-7, with a weak D call TRBD1 (6 bases). Trimming removed 2 bases at V and 4 bases at J, with 12 bases between. The CDR3 sequence is 14 residues long. Per germline, CDR1 MNHEY and CDR2 SMNVEV (reference sequence). In DNA form, the CDR3 reads TGTGCCAGCAGTTTACAGGGGAAGGGATACGAGCAGTACTTC. It codes for CASSLQGKGYEQYF.

A few counts support this clone. The rearrangement uses TRBV30 and TRBJ2-5; TRBD1 aligns across 7 bases. Trimming cost V 2 bases and J 4 bases; bases outside gene matches: 4. The CDR3 covers 13 residues. Germline V gives CDR1 GTSNPN, CDR2 SVGIG (reference sequence). The CDR3 spells CAWSPRQGETQYF. DNA for the CDR3: TGTGCCTGGAGTCCCAGACAGGGAGAGACCCAGTACTTC. The entire variable domain, with the rest obtained from reference TRBV30 and TRBJ2-5, is as follows: SQTIHQWPATLVQPVGSPLSLECTVEGTSNPNLYWYRQAAGRGLQLLFYSVGIGQISSEVPQNLSASRPQDRQFILSSKKLLLSDSGFYLCAWSPRQGETQYFGPGTRLLVL.

J is TRBJ1-1 and V is TRBV7-2; 8 positions match TRBD1. CDR1 is SGHTA, CDR2 FQGNSA, per germline. Losses at the gene ends were 5 bases for V and 6 bases for J; bases not matched to a gene: 5. The CDR3 spans 13 residues. The chain's CDR3 is CASSPDRVAEAFF. The CDR3 DNA sequence: TGTGCCAGCAGCCCGGACAGGGTGGCTGAAGCTTTCTTT. Full variable domain (rest looked up from reference TRBV7-2 and TRBJ1-1): GAGVSQSPSNKVTEKGKDVELRCDPISGHTALYWYRQSLGQGLEFLIYFQGNSAPDKSGLPSDRFSAERTGGSVSTLTIQRTQQEDSAVYLCASSPDRVAEAFFGQGTRLTVV.

This clone was counted only a few times. This chain links TRBV21-1 with TRBJ2-7; TRBD1 is the table's D call, not checked against the DNA. TRBV21-1 is tagged as a pseudogene. The length of the CDR3 is 13 residues. The CDR3 loop is CASSKQGSYEQYF. Written as DNA, the CDR3 is TGTGCCAGCAGCAAACAGGGCAGTTACGAGCAGTACTTC.

The chain links TRBV9 to TRBJ2-5; D uncertain. Germline assignment: CDR1 SGDLS and CDR2 YYNGEE. This CDR3 is built from 15 residues. V lost 1 base, J lost 1 base, and 11 bases lay in between. This CDR3 reads CASSVSPSIQETQYF. Written as DNA, the CDR3 is TGTGCCAGCAGCGTATCCCCCAGTATCCAAGAGACCCAGTACTTC. The full variable domain, completed using reference TRBV9 and TRBJ2-5, is DSGVTQTPKHLITATGQRVTLRCSPRSGDLSVYWYQQSLDQGLQFLIQYYNGEERAKGNILERFSAQQFPDLHSELNLSSLELGDSALYFCASSVSPSIQETQYFGPGTRLLVL.

The genes are TRBV23-1 and TRBJ2-6; TRBD2 might be the D (6 bases). TRBV23-1 is sorted into the ORF group, with uncertain function. The CDR3 length is 15 residues. The V and J ends lost 5 bases and 2 bases respectively, with 10 bases between them. The CDR3 region is CASSGGITGANVLTF. The CDR3 bases are TGCGCCAGCAGTGGGGGGATAACTGGGGCCAACGTCCTGACTTTC.

The chain uses TRBV27 and TRBJ2-7, with D uncertain. In germline, CDR1 is MNHEY, CDR2 SMNVEV (reference sequence). CDR3 size: 11 residues. V was cut by 8 bases and J by 4 bases, with 9 bases left in between. This CDR3 reads CASFNRYEQYF. Here the CDR3 DNA reads TGTGCCAGCTTCAATCGGTACGAGCAGTACTTC.

This chain connects TRBV7-9 to TRBJ1-4; a possible D gene is TRBD1 (5 bases). Trimming pared 5 bases from V and 8 bases from J, leaving 15 bases between. CDR1 and CDR2 from the germline V gene are SEHNR and FQNEAQ (reference sequence). The CDR3 is made up of 14 amino acids. The CDR3: CASSAGEIGEKLFF. CDR3 coding DNA: TGTGCCAGCAGCGCGGGGGAAATTGGGGAAAAACTGTTTTTT.